This T cell receptor (beta chain) emerged from a study of cytomegalovirus exposure and HLA in healthy donors. The wider study: From HLA-typed donors, an early data release held tens of millions of unique TCRs. Overall study results and limits: With high specificity and sensitivity, the classifier reportedly diagnosed cytomegalovirus status. A list of 164 TCR beta chains associated with cytomegalovirus was given. In a later analysis, specific HLA alleles were associated with 15,000 to 20,000 TCR beta sequences at a 0.05 false discovery rate.

On this clone itself: Its antigen is not identified.

Amplification used 60 Vbeta primers and 13 Jbeta primers. This table comes from immunoSEQ multiplex PCR, and its TCRdb copy is limited to in-frame clones, with some not included. This sample has 150,000 or so clones, with over 60% found just once. The CDR3 totals 16 residues. CDR1 MNHEY and CDR2 SMNVEV come from the germline V gene (reference sequence). The V gene lost 5 bases and the J gene lost 2 bases, with 19 bases spanning the gap. The chain employs TRBV27 and TRBJ2-7, with D perhaps TRBD1 (6 bases). This TCR came from a middle-aged man in good health and CMV-seropositive. Sequenced: PBMCs. The CDR3 nucleotides read TGTGCCAGCAGTCCCACCGGGGACACAACTACCTACGAGCAGTACTTC. It yields the protein CASSPTGDTTTYEQYF.